This T cell receptor beta chain was retrieved from a study of metastatic and nonmetastatic thyroid tumors. Study-wide results and caveats: TCR beta diversity was reportedly significantly higher in malignant thyroid tumors than benign nodules, in blood and tumor.

The V and J ends lost 8 bases and 5 bases, in that order; junction bases with no gene match: 7. Germline CDR1 and CDR2: DFQATT and SNEGSKA (reference sequence). The CDR3 has 13 amino acids. This clone was seen ten or more times. Its antigen remains unidentified. Original processing methods: CDR3 was compared across clinicopathological groups, and the resulting differences were used to build a distant-metastasis classifier for papillary thyroid cancer. Using MiXCR, TCRdb reanalyzed the PCR reads. These V and J calls are TCRdb output, not the study's own analysis. Of roughly 90,000 clones in the sample, under 15% were seen once. Patients underwent thyroid surgery, and none had received any treatment before it.

The receptor comes from a female donor with papillary thyroid cancer or a benign thyroid nodule (not recorded which). Some clones in this sample may be carry-over from other donors' samples. The sample comprised blood. The V gene is TRBV20-1, the J gene TRBJ2-5, with 11 bases matching TRBD1. The CDR3 loop is CSIRTGGIETQYF. CDR3 nucleotide sequence: TGCAGTATCAGGACAGGGGGCATCGAGACCCAGTACTTC.